One sample yielded the 25 T cell receptor beta chains listed below, sequenced in a study of cytomegalovirus exposure and HLA in healthy donors. Clones were sequenced by immunoSEQ multiplex PCR, and TCRdb holds only the in-frame ones, with some missing. There are about 150,000 clones in the sample; roughly 90% occur only once, and 0.6% to 0.8% lies in the top ten. The sample taken for sequencing was PBMCs. Receptor source: a man between 18 and 35 years old in good health and CMV-seronegative.

The chain employs TRBV9 and TRBJ2-2; 9 bases align to TRBD2. With 4 bases clipped from V and 5 bases from J, the junction kept 15 bases outside the gene matches. The CDR3 is 18 amino acids. Germline V gives CDR1 SGDLS, CDR2 YYNGEE. DNA of the CDR3: TGTGCCAGCAGCCCGCCGTGGGTCGGCGGGGGGGGAACCGGGGAGCTGTTTTTT. Its protein is CASSPPWVGGGGTGELFF.

CDR3: CASSLKTPGGQPQHF. In DNA, the CDR3 is TGTGCCAGCAGTTTAAAGACTCCAGGGGGTCAGCCCCAGCATTTT. The chain carries TRBV27 and TRBJ1-5; TRBD1 matches 7 bases. The CDR3 extends over 15 amino acids. CDR1 is MNHEY and CDR2 is SMNVEV in the germline V gene (reference sequence). The V segment lost 2 bases and the J segment 6 bases; nucleotides outside the gene matches: 7.

This chain uses TRBV9 with TRBJ2-5; tentative D call: TRBD2 (5 bases). The V gene's germline CDR1 is SGDLS and CDR2 YYNGEE. The V and J ends lost 0 bases and 0 bases respectively, with 12 bases between them. The CDR3 covers 16 residues. The chain's CDR3 is CASSVDLAFDQETQYF. CDR3 coding DNA: TGTGCCAGCAGCGTAGATCTAGCATTTGACCAAGAGACCCAGTACTTC. The complete variable domain, with remaining parts taken from reference TRBV9 and TRBJ2-5, reads DSGVTQTPKHLITATGQRVTLRCSPRSGDLSVYWYQQSLDQGLQFLIQYYNGEERAKGNILERFSAQQFPDLHSELNLSSLELGDSALYFCASSVDLAFDQETQYFGPGTRLLVL.

The chain joins TRBV25-1 to TRBJ2-1; tentatively, D is TRBD2 (6 bases). Germline V gene sequence: CDR1 MGHDK, CDR2 SYGVNS. This CDR3 region has 15 residues. Trimming cost V 2 bases and J 4 bases, with 12 bases left between them. The CDR3 spells CASSEGDSTYNEQFF. The CDR3 DNA reads as TGTGCCAGCAGTGAAGGGGACTCTACTTACAATGAGCAGTTCTTC.

The chain recombines TRBV11-1 with TRBJ2-1; D perhaps matches TRBD2 (5 bases). In germline, CDR1 is SGHAT, CDR2 FQDESV (reference sequence). The CDR3 is 13 residues long. The ends were cut back, 1 base at V and 15 bases at J, with 16 bases in the middle. The CDR3 spells CASSLGWSRGSFF. The CDR3 nucleotides are TGTGCCAGCAGCTTAGGGTGGTCTCGCGGGTCGTTCTTC.

The chain carries TRBV7-3 and TRBJ2-7; 7 positions match TRBD2. Germline assignment: CDR1 SGHTA and CDR2 FQGTGA. V shed 4 bases and J 3 bases; nucleotides not matched to a gene: 12. The CDR3 contains 16 residues. The CDR3 sequence: CASSSQGLLSSYEQYF. Written as DNA, the CDR3 is TGTGCCAGCAGCTCCCAGGGACTACTTTCGAGCTACGAGCAGTACTTC.

The chain joins TRBV9 to TRBJ1-1; perhaps TRBD1 as D (5 bases). In germline, CDR1 is SGDLS, CDR2 YYNGEE. V lost 0 bases and J lost 4, with 7 bases in between. The CDR3 covers 13 residues. CDR3 coding DNA: TGTGCCAGCAGCGTAGGGGGCCTCACTGAAGCTTTCTTT. Encoded protein: CASSVGGLTEAFF.

This clone came up a few times. The gene calls are TRBV29-1 and TRBJ1-2; unclear D gene. CDR1 is SQVTM and CDR2 is ANQGSEA in the germline V gene. The CDR3 runs to 13 residues. Trimming removed 0 bases from V and 4 bases from J, with 9 bases in between. In DNA form, the CDR3 reads TGCAGCGTTGAAGAACGGCAGGCCTATGGCTACACCTTC. Its translation is CSVEERQAYGYTF. Together with reference TRBV29-1 and TRBJ1-2, the CDR3 gives the full variable domain: SAVISQKPSRDICQRGTSLTIQCQVDSQVTMMFWYRQQPGQSLTLIATANQGSEATYESGFVIDKFPISRPNLTFSTLTVSNMSPEDSSIYLCSVEERQAYGYTFGSGTRLTVV.

The genes are TRBV6-5 and TRBJ2-7; D is perhaps TRBD1 (5 bases). CDR3 length equals 13 residues. Deletions cut 6 bases from V and 3 bases from J, with 12 bases between. The V gene's germline CDR1 is MNHEY and CDR2 SVGAGI. CDR3 region: CASRSQGYYEQYF. In nucleotides, the CDR3 is TGTGCCAGCAGATCCCAGGGTTACTACGAGCAGTACTTC.

The chain links TRBV11-2 to TRBJ2-5; 10 bases fit TRBD1. The CDR3 spans 13 residues. CDR1 SGHAT and CDR2 FQNNGV come from the germline V gene. Germline trimming cut 3 bases from V and 5 bases from J; bases unmatched to any gene: 0. The CDR3 DNA reads as TGTGCCAGCAGCTTGGACAGGGGGGAGACCCAGTACTTC. As protein: CASSLDRGETQYF.

The rearrangement uses TRBV13 and TRBJ1-1, with 9 bases identical to TRBD1. Germline trimming cut 4 bases from V and 4 bases from J; bases unmatched to any gene: 7. Germline CDR1 and CDR2: PRHDT and FYEKMQ (reference sequence). This CDR3 contains 15 residues. CDR3 coding DNA: TGTGCCAGCAGCTCGGACAGGGGAAGGGGCACTGAAGCTTTCTTT. Its protein is CASSSDRGRGTEAFF.

The chain is built from TRBV5-4 and TRBJ1-2; D not certain. Between the trimmed V and J ends, which lost 4 bases and 3 bases, there was a span of 13 bases. Germline V lookup: CDR1 SGHNT, CDR2 YYREEE (reference sequence). The CDR3 contains 14 residues. The CDR3 protein is CASSPGGRDYGYTF. The DNA for the CDR3 is TGTGCCAGCAGCCCCGGAGGTAGAGACTATGGCTACACCTTC.

This chain joins TRBV7-9 and TRBJ2-3, with TRBD2 identical over 9 bases. The CDR3 length is 17 residues. Germline values: CDR1 SEHNR, CDR2 FQNEAQ (reference sequence). J was trimmed by 1 base and V by 1 base; bases with no gene match: 6. In nucleotides, the CDR3 is TGTGCCAGCAGCTTAGGTCTAGCGGGGTTCGGCACAGATACGCAGTATTTT. Translated, it gives CASSLGLAGFGTDTQYF. Using reference TRBV7-9 and TRBJ2-3 for the parts outside the CDR3, the full variable domain is DTGVSQNPRHKITKRGQNVTFRCDPISEHNRLYWYRQTLGQGPEFLTYFQNEAQLEKSRLLSDRFSAERPKGSFSTLEIQRTEQGDSAMYLCASSLGLAGFGTDTQYFGPGTRLTVL.

V gene TRBV7-8 combines with J gene TRBJ2-1, with D perhaps TRBD1 (6 bases). The CDR3 length is 10 residues. The V and J ends lost 11 bases and 12 bases respectively, with 14 bases between them. Germline V gene lookup returns CDR1 SGHVS and CDR2 FQNEAQ. In DNA form, the CDR3 reads TGTGCCTCCGTCCAGGGGAGGCAGTTCTTC. This sequence encodes CASVQGRQFF.

The chain uses TRBV11-3 and TRBJ2-3; D gene uncertain. This CDR3 contains 13 residues. Trimming shortened V by 2 bases and J by 8 bases, and 11 bases separated the two germline ends. Germline loops: CDR1 SGHNT, CDR2 YENEEA. DNA for the CDR3: TGTGCCAGCAGCTTAACCCACGAGGTTACGCAGTATTTT. This codes for CASSLTHEVTQYF.

CDR3: CASSPGVDTQYF. The DNA for the CDR3 is TGTGCCAGCAGCCCCGGAGTCGATACGCAGTATTTT. The chain carries TRBV7-6 and TRBJ2-3; D gene ambiguous. CDR3 length: 12 residues. Between the trimmed V and J ends, which lost 5 bases and 6 bases, there was a span of 9 bases. In germline, CDR1 is SGHVS, CDR2 FNYEAQ.

The chain combines TRBV19 with TRBJ2-1, with 8 bases matching TRBD1. Germline V lookup: CDR1 LNHDA, CDR2 SQIVND (reference sequence). There are 13 residues in the CDR3. V dropped 3 bases and J dropped 7; count of bases not matched to a gene: 2. The CDR3 region is CASSIDRGNEQFF. In DNA, the CDR3 is TGTGCCAGTAGTATCGACAGGGGAAATGAGCAGTTCTTC. Using reference TRBV19 and TRBJ2-1 for the parts outside the CDR3, the full variable domain is DGGITQSPKYLFRKEGQNVTLSCEQNLNHDAMYWYRQDPGQGLRLIYYSQIVNDFQKGDIAEGYSVSREKKESFPLTVTSAQKNPTAFYLCASSIDRGNEQFFGPGTRLTVL.

The chain uses TRBV4-3 and TRBJ1-3; D call uncertain. The CDR3 runs to 15 residues. CDR1 is LGHNA, CDR2 YSLEER, per germline. The V and J ends lost 0 bases and 0 bases respectively, with 6 bases between them. CDR3: CASSQDRGSGNTIYF. The CDR3 coding sequence is TGCGCCAGCAGCCAAGACAGAGGCTCTGGAAACACCATATATTTT.

Here the CDR3 reads CASSPESGSTDTQYF. The CDR3 DNA reads as TGTGCCAGCTCACCAGAGAGCGGTAGCACAGATACGCAGTATTTT. The gene calls are TRBV18 and TRBJ2-3; tentatively, D is TRBD2 (5 bases). The CDR3 runs 15 residues. Germline V CDR1 and CDR2: KGHSH, LQKENI. V lost 2 bases, J lost 0 bases, and 9 bases lay in between.

This chain uses TRBV11-2 with TRBJ2-3; 7 bases map to TRBD2. Germline loops: CDR1 SGHAT, CDR2 FQNNGV. This CDR3 region has 15 residues. Unmatched junction bases numbered 9, after V lost 3 bases and J lost 6 bases. The chain's CDR3 is CASSFSAGLSDTQYF. DNA of the CDR3: TGTGCCAGCAGCTTTTCAGCGGGGCTAAGTGATACGCAGTATTTT.

The rearrangement joins TRBV14 to TRBJ2-1; tentative D call: TRBD2 (6 bases). The V gene's germline CDR1 is SGHDN and CDR2 FVKESK. This CDR3 has 14 residues. Trimming shortened V by 2 bases and J by 7 bases, and 12 bases separated the two germline ends. CDR3 amino acids: CASSQRTGRNEQFF. CDR3 nucleotide sequence: TGTGCCAGCAGCCAAAGGACTGGGAGGAATGAGCAGTTCTTC.

V and J are TRBV2 and TRBJ2-3, with 8 positions matching TRBD2. Germline loops: CDR1 SNHLY, CDR2 FYNNEI. CDR3 length: 15 residues. With V trimmed by 5 bases and J by 0 bases, 4 bases remained unmatched. The CDR3 DNA follows: TGTGCCAGCAGTTTAGCGGGGTTTAGCACAGATACGCAGTATTTT. It is translated as CASSLAGFSTDTQYF.

The CDR3 loop reads CASSGDRGRRTEAFF. CDR3 DNA: TGTGCCAGCAGTGGGGACAGGGGGCGAAGGACTGAAGCTTTCTTT. The rearrangement links TRBV6-4 to TRBJ1-1; 12 nucleotides align to TRBD1. Trimming took 4 bases from V and 5 from J; bases not matched to a gene: 5. This CDR3 region has 15 residues. Germline V gene lookup returns CDR1 MRHNA and CDR2 SNTAGT.

The J gene is TRBJ2-3, the V gene TRBV18; 10 positions agree with TRBD1. Germline V gene sequence: CDR1 KGHSH, CDR2 LQKENI. J lost 2 bases, V lost 2 bases, and 4 bases had no gene match. The CDR3 covers 16 residues. CDR3 region: CASSPTGTGVTDTQYF. The CDR3 DNA is TGTGCCAGCTCACCAACCGGGACAGGGGTCACAGATACGCAGTATTTT.

The gene calls are TRBV18 and TRBJ2-1; perhaps TRBD1 as D (5 bases). The CDR3 covers 13 residues. Germline values: CDR1 KGHSH, CDR2 LQKENI. Trimming stripped 6 bases from V and 6 bases from J, with 12 bases between. The CDR3 spells CASSVGPPNEQFF. In nucleotides, the CDR3 is TGTGCCAGCTCCGTGGGGCCCCCCAATGAGCAGTTCTTC.